Here is one TCR beta chain with its context. Its antigen remains unidentified. Per-base qualities were not stored, and no clone one base away is much larger. CDR1 and CDR2 are read off the germline V gene as MRHNA and SNTAGT. V loses 4 bases at its end and J loses 6 bases; junction bases beyond the gene matches: 11. There are 16 amino acids in the CDR3, from cysteine to phenylalanine inclusive. Left in the record is the CDR3 DNA by itself, 48 bases read in frame from the first base. The Qiagen DNeasy kit was used to extract genomic DNA both from unsorted PBMCs and from the negatively selected CD4+ and CD8+ fractions. TCR beta CDR3 regions were amplified by immunoSEQ multiplex PCR using primers annealing to V and J segments. A synthetic immune receptor repertoire was used to minimize amplification bias, and any residual bias was removed computationally once sequencing was done. As for the authors' bioinformatics: Custom Python scripts were used to quantify repertoire diversity as the Shannon entropy index. Unsorted, CD4+ and CD8+ repertoires were analyzed separately, except in combined analyses where CD4+ and CD8+ sequences were merged in silico. A clone was considered expanded if an increase in frequency of at least 2-fold after treatment relative to C1D1 was found, and a pseudocount of 0.5 was applied to clones undetected at baseline. Singleton clones were defined as clones with 0 or 1 copy at C1D1, and non-singleton clones were defined as clones with 2 or more copies. Clones expanded in unsorted samples were labelled as CD4+, CD8+ or unknown by matching protein sequences in sorted samples from the same patient. Wilcoxon tests on paired samples were used to test diversity changes from C1D1 to C4D1. Here the immuneACCESS table is served through TCRdb, limited to in-frame sequences with V and J called. Missing clones are a known gap in these copies; in checked studies unresolved V genes cover under half, and the rest lacks a known reason. V and J calls and clone size come straight from that table; D and trimming were deduced from the DNA. A total of about 35,000 clones appear in this sample, more than 80% of them only once. Less than 0.3% of the sample rests with the top ten.

The data stem from a study of PD-1 blockade in classical Hodgkin lymphoma (dated by TCRdb to about 2020). In terms of the full investigation: Nivolumab dosing was 3 mg/kg intravenously every 2 weeks, continuing until either disease progression or unacceptable toxicity. To define a peripheral blood immune signature of response to PD-1 blockade in classical Hodgkin lymphoma, the study combined TCR beta sequencing with CyTOF. The full study reports these points: Among trial patients, those achieving complete response had baseline diversity similar to that of newly diagnosed patients, while diversity was significantly lower in partial responders and progressors. Lower diversity was seen in patients whose nivolumab began less than 1 year after ASCT, and these patients were left out of later analyses so that immune reconstitution would not confound the results. Baseline TCR diversity was reported to be lower in newly diagnosed patients than in healthy donors, and even lower in relapsed/refractory patients. The study was restricted to a single clinical trial cohort, and the causes of repertoire differences, possibly disease activity or prior therapy, were left undefined. A significant rise by C4D1 was seen in CD4+ but not CD8+ TCR diversity (p=0.0027 vs p=0.16), with the rise being most apparent in complete responders (p=0.02).

In light of the paper, this sample's time point label describes: cycle 1 day 1 (C1D1), immediately before nivolumab initiation. All trial patients had relapsed after autologous stem cell transplantation, with cohorts A, B and C differing in prior brentuximab vedotin exposure. Magnetic negative selection with a Miltenyi CD4+ T cell isolation kit was used to purify CD4+ T cells from thawed PBMCs. A total of more than 55 patients with relapsed/refractory classical Hodgkin lymphoma made up the trial cohort, and each patient's best overall response was complete response, partial response or progressive disease. In the multi-cohort phase II CheckMate 205 trial, trial patients received single-agent nivolumab. Best overall response was determined by an independent review committee according to the 2007 International Working Group response criteria. Trial PBMCs were collected immediately before nivolumab initiation (C1D1) and during therapy at cycle 2 day 1 and cycle 4 day 1. Peripheral blood was collected in 8 mL Vacutainer Cell Preparation Tubes, from which PBMCs were isolated by centrifugation and then cryopreserved. Purified CD4+ and CD8+ fractions were prepared only for cases with an additional available PBMC sample. On LS columns in a quadroMACS separator, the magnetically labelled cells were depleted, and the flow-through was collected as the purified fraction.

Material: CD4+ T cells from blood, obtained at baseline. This receptor chain uses TRBV6-4 and TRBJ2-2; 7 bases in the middle match TRBD2. This receptor was identified in a human donor with classical Hodgkin lymphoma. The sequenced DNA: TGTGCCAGCAGTGGATCGGCGGGAGCTGGTTCCGGGGAGCTGTTTTTT. This yields the protein CASSGSAGAGSGELFF.